These 7 T cell receptor beta chains came from one sample sequenced in a study of beta chain features in type 1 diabetes. Every isolated RNA sample was fully reverse transcribed, so sequencing captured expressed TCRB transcripts. Measured with immunoSEQ multiplex PCR; TCRdb has only the in-frame clones, and not every one. The table includes roughly 370,000 clones, over 11% detected once. Sample: naive CD4+ T cells from blood. These TCRs come from a man aged 25 to 45 in good health.

This clone has only a few counts. The genes are TRBV5-4 and TRBJ1-6; 9 bases are a match to TRBD1. Looked up from germline, CDR1 is SGHNT and CDR2 is YYREEE (reference sequence). CDR3 size: 16 residues. V trimming: 4 bases; J trimming: 9 bases; junction bases outside the gene matches: 11. The CDR3 spells CASSLDRGVGGSPLHF. CDR3 DNA sequence: TGTGCCAGCAGCCTCGACAGGGGGGTGGGTGGTTCACCCCTCCACTTT.

The gene calls are TRBV11-1 and TRBJ1-2, with 7 nucleotides matching TRBD1. Germline V gives CDR1 SGHAT, CDR2 FQDESV (reference sequence). CDR3 length: 15 amino acids. The V gene end was trimmed by 1 base and the J gene end by 4 bases; junction bases not matched to a gene: 6. CDR3 protein: CASSLGQGVTYGYTF. The CDR3 bases are TGTGCCAGCAGCTTAGGACAGGGAGTAACCTATGGCTACACCTTC.

This clone was seen a few times. Within the sample, other DNA sequences also encode this same CDR3. This CDR3 reads CSVGGTGELFF. CDR3 nucleotides: TGCAGCGTTGGTGGGACCGGGGAGCTGTTTTTT. The rearrangement links TRBV29-1 to TRBJ2-2; D gene unclear. Between the trimmed V and J ends, which lost 4 bases and 5 bases, there was a span of 5 bases. The CDR3 contains 11 residues. Germline V lookup: CDR1 SQVTM, CDR2 ANQGSEA.

Only a few counts were recorded for this clone. This chain uses TRBV6-1 with TRBJ2-1, with D possibly being TRBD1 (6 bases). Per germline, CDR1 MNHNS and CDR2 SASEGT. This CDR3 region has 15 residues. Trimming shortened V by 2 bases and J by 7 bases, and 15 bases separated the two germline ends. The CDR3 coding sequence is TGTGCCAGCAGTGAATGGTCAGGGGATTTTAATGAGCAGTTCTTC. Protein: CASSEWSGDFNEQFF.

This clone has just a few counts. The V and J genes are TRBV10-3 and TRBJ2-6; TRBD1 might be the D (6 bases). Germline V lookup: CDR1 ENHRY, CDR2 SYGVKD. With 2 bases removed from V and 1 base from J, the gap between germline ends came to 12 bases. This CDR3 contains 17 residues. The CDR3 sequence: CAISEGTRRSGANVLTF. The CDR3 DNA reads as TGTGCCATCAGTGAGGGGACAAGACGTTCTGGGGCCAACGTCCTGACTTTC.

The chain's CDR3 is CASSLFGTGANVLTF. As DNA, the CDR3 is TGTGCCAGCAGCTTATTCGGGACTGGGGCCAACGTCCTGACTTTC. The chain links TRBV5-4 to TRBJ2-6; weak D call: TRBD2 (5 bases). Germline V lookup: CDR1 SGHNT, CDR2 YYREEE (reference sequence). V was shortened by 2 bases and J by 2 bases, with 8 bases between the two germline ends. The CDR3 has 15 residues.

This clone was counted a few times. The chain carries TRBV30 and TRBJ1-2, with 10 bases fitting TRBD1. The trim removed 2 bases at V and 8 bases at J, leaving 5 bases unmatched. The CDR3 loop spans 13 amino acids. Per the germline V gene, CDR1 is GTSNPN and CDR2 is SVGIG (reference sequence). CDR3 sequence (DNA): TGTGCCTGGAGTACGGGACAGGGGATCGGCTACACCTTC. It yields the protein CAWSTGQGIGYTF.